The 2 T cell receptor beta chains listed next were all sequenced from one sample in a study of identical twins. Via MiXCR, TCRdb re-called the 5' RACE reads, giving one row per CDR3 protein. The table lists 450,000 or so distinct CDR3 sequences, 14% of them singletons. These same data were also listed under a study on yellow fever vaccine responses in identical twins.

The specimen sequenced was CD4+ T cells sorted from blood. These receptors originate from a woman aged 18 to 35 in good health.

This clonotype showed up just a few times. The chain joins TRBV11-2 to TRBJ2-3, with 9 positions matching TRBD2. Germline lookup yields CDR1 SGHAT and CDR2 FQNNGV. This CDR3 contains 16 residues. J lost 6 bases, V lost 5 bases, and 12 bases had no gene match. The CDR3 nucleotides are TGTGCCAGCAGCCCGATAGCGGGGGCAGCAAGGGATACGCAGTATTTT. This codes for CASSPIAGAARDTQYF.

CDR3 nucleotides: TGTGCCATCAGTGAGTTTTCCTTGGGGGACGAGCAGTACTTC. Translation gives CAISEFSLGDEQYF. The V gene is TRBV10-3, the J gene TRBJ2-7, with D perhaps matching TRBD1 or TRBD2 (5 bases each). The CDR3 covers 14 residues. Trimming took 1 base from V and 5 from J, leaving 12 bases between them. Per the germline V gene, CDR1 is ENHRY and CDR2 is SYGVKD.